This TCR beta chain stems from a study of blood T cell repertoires in COVID-19. About the research overall: Samples of COVID-19 (acute and convalescent) were obtained from the United States, Italy and Spain. From T cells, B-cell-depleted T cells, or PBMCs came the material, which was cDNA or gDNA.

In the authors' methods: For nucleated cells, counts were estimated from reference gene primer amplification. Assay: immunoSEQ multiplex PCR; the TCRdb copy retains only in-frame clones and omits some. The V and J calls and the clone size are those of that table, but D and trimming were determined from the DNA. The sample yields some 120,000 clones, 85% to 90% seen once. Germline V gene data show CDR1 as MGHRA and CDR2 as YSYEKL. This CDR3 is built from 16 residues. V was trimmed by 1 base and J by 5 bases, leaving 17 bases between them. The sequenced sample was peripheral blood. The chain has TRBV4-1 and TRBJ1-1; maybe TRBD1 (6 bases). The sequence was collected from a man between 65 and 80 years old with active or convalescent COVID-19. In DNA, the CDR3 is TGCGCCAGCAGCCAAGTCGGTAGCACAGGGTGGACTGAAGCTTTCTTT. It translates to CASSQVGSTGWTEAFF.